This T cell receptor beta chain was observed in a study of blood T cell repertoires in COVID-19. Study context: Acute and convalescent COVID-19 samples came from the United States, Italy and Spain. T cells, B-cell-depleted T cells, or PBMCs supplied cDNA or gDNA.

As originally analysed: Nucleated cell number was recorded as an estimate derived from reference gene primer amplification. TCRdb keeps only in-frame clones here, not all; method: immunoSEQ multiplex PCR. V and J calls and clone size are those listed in that table; D and trimming were worked out from the DNA. The table records 150,000 to 200,000 clones, roughly 79% of them present only once. Germline trimming cut 6 bases from V and 6 bases from J; bases unmatched to any gene: 10. This CDR3 region has 14 residues. Germline CDR1 is MDHEN and CDR2 is SYDVKM. The rearrangement links TRBV28 to TRBJ1-1; TRBD1 matches at 7 bases. The TCR originated in a woman between 65 and 79 years old with acute or convalescent COVID-19. The sequenced sample consisted of peripheral blood. The CDR3 loop reads CASSLTGTGAEAFF. The CDR3 coding sequence is TGTGCCAGCAGCCTGACAGGGACGGGAGCTGAAGCTTTCTTT.